This T cell receptor beta chain was identified in a study of beta chain features in type 1 diabetes. Study conclusions and caveats: Among patients with Type 1 diabetes, TCRB CDR3s were moderately but significantly shorter in every one of the four CD4+ subsets.

Expressed TCRB transcripts were sequenced because the entire RNA isolate underwent reverse transcription. This table comes from immunoSEQ multiplex PCR, and its TCRdb copy is limited to in-frame clones, with some not included. The table lists 200,000 to 250,000 clones, 16% of them singletons. Germline-derived CDR1 and CDR2 are SQVTM and ANQGSEA. The ends were cut back, 4 bases at V and 4 bases at J, with 11 bases in the middle. This CDR3 is built from 13 residues. This clone turned up a few times. What it binds is unknown. This clonotype was sampled from a man between 25 and 39 years old with type 1 diabetes. Specimen: naive CD4+ T cells from blood. The chain recombines TRBV29-1 with TRBJ1-5; a possible D gene is TRBD1 (5 bases). The CDR3 region is CSVGLGENQPQHF. For the CDR3, the DNA is TGCAGCGTTGGTCTGGGGGAGAATCAGCCCCAGCATTTT.